This TCR beta chain was sequenced for a study of pediatric ulcerative colitis. Looking at the study overall: Ulcerative colitis patients had pancolitis or left-sided colitis, with confirming histology.

Points from the study as a whole: Total lymphocyte DNA, not sorted subsets, was the template. In rectum, acute severe colitis had expanded clones and less diversity.

With respect to this clone: Its target is not known.

V lost 2 bases and J lost 6, with 14 bases in between. CDR1 MDHEN and CDR2 SYDVKM come from the germline V gene. This CDR3 region has 15 residues. Sequencing used immunoSEQ multiplex PCR; TCRdb keeps in-frame clones, though not all of them. The table has 45,000 to 55,000 clones, 60% to 85% seen once. One to two pinch biopsies were taken from the rectum during colonoscopy. Before the diagnostic colonoscopy, ulcerative colitis patients were free of immunosuppressive medication. The chain has TRBV28 and TRBJ2-4; D possibly uses TRBD1 or TRBD2 (5 bases each). This receptor was taken from a girl aged 10-17 years with moderate ulcerative colitis. Sequencing was done on a sample of gut tissue. CDR3 region: CASSLSPGLINIQYF. The CDR3 region has the DNA TGTGCCAGCAGTTTAAGTCCGGGGCTGATAAACATTCAGTACTTC.